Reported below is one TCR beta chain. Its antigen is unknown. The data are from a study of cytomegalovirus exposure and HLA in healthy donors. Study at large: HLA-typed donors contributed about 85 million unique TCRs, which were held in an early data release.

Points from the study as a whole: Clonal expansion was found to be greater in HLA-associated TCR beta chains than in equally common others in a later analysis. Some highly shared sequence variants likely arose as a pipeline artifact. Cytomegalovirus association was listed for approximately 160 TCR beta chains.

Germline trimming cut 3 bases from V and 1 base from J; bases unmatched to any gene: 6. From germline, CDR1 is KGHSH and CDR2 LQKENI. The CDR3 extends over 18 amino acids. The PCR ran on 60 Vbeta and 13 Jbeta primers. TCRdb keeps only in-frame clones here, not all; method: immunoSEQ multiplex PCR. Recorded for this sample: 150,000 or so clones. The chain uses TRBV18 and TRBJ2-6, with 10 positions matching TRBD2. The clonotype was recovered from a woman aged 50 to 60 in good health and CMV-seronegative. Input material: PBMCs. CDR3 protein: CASSPLASGSSGANVLTF. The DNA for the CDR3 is TGTGCCAGCTCACCCTTAGCTAGCGGGAGTTCTGGGGCCAACGTCCTGACTTTC.